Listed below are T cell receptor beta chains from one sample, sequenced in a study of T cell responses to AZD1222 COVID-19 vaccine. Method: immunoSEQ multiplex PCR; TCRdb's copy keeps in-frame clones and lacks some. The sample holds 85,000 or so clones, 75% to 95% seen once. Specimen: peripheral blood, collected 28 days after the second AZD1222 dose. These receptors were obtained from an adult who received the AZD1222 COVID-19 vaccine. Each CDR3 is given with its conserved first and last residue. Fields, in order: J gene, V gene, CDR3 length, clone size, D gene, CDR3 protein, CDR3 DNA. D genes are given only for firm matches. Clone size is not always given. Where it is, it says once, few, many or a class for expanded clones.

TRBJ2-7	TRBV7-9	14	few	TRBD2	CASSLGLAGDEQYF	TGTGCCAGCAGCTTAGGTCTAGCGGGGGACGAGCAGTACTTC
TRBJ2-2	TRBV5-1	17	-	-	CASRNQLTGPNTGELFF	TGCGCCAGCAGAAACCAACTAACAGGACCGAACACCGGGGAGCTGTTTTTT
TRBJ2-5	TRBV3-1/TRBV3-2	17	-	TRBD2	CASSPGSLAVVQETQYF	TGTGCCAGCAGCCCAGGGTCACTAGCGGTTGTTCAAGAGACCCAGTACTTC
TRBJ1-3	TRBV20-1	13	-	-	CSASSLSGNTIYF	TGCAGTGCTAGTTCCCTCTCTGGAAACACCATATATTTT
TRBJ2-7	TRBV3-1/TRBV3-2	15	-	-	CASSQVGDLSYEQYF	TGTGCCAGCAGCCAAGTTGGGGACTTATCCTACGAGCAGTACTTC
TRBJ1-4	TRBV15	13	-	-	CATSRALGEKLFF	TGTGCCACCAGCAGGGCCTTGGGCGAAAAACTGTTTTTT
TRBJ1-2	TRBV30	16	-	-	CACLTEDSVGFYGYTF	TGTGCCTGCCTGACAGAGGACAGCGTCGGATTTTATGGCTACACCTTC
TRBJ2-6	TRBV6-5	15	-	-	CASRIGGSGANVLTF	TGTGCCAGCAGAATAGGGGGCTCTGGGGCCAACGTCCTGACTTTC
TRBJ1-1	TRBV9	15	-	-	CASSALGSMNTEAFF	TGTGCCAGCAGCGCCCTCGGGAGCATGAACACTGAAGCTTTCTTT
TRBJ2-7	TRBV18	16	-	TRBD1	CASSPTGTGGTYEQYF	TGTGCCAGCTCACCAACCGGGACAGGGGGTACCTACGAGCAGTACTTC
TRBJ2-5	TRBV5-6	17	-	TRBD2	CASSPGLAGGPGKTQYF	TGTGCCAGCAGCCCGGGACTAGCGGGAGGGCCCGGGAAGACCCAGTACTTC
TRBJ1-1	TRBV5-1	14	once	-	CASSTGTGNTEAFF	TGCGCCAGCAGCACCGGGACGGGGAACACTGAAGCTTTCTTT
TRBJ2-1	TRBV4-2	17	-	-	CASSPPSGVYSYNEQFF	TGTGCCAGCAGCCCCCCCTCTGGCGTCTACTCCTACAATGAGCAGTTCTTC
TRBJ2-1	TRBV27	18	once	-	CASTPPRGGPSSYNEQFF	TGTGCCAGCACCCCACCCCGGGGCGGGCCAAGCTCCTACAATGAGCAGTTCTTC
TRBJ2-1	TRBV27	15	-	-	CASRLRPQSYNEQFF	TGTGCCAGTCGGCTTCGGCCGCAATCCTACAATGAGCAGTTCTTC
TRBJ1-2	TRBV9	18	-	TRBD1	CASSESWDRVTTVYGYTF	TGTGCCAGCAGCGAATCGTGGGACAGGGTTACAACTGTCTATGGCTACACCTTC
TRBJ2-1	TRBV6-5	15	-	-	CASSGAPGSYNEQFF	TGTGCCAGCAGCGGGGCCCCTGGGTCCTACAATGAGCAGTTCTTC
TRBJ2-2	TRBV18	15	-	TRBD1	CASSPRTGGPGELFF	TGTGCCAGCTCACCACGGACAGGGGGCCCCGGGGAGCTGTTTTTT
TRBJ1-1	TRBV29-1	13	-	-	CSGGLGPNTEAFF	TGCAGCGGGGGGTTAGGCCCAAACACTGAAGCTTTCTTT
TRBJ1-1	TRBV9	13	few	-	CARGCEVNTEAFF	TGTGCCAGGGGGTGCGAGGTGAACACTGAAGCTTTCTTT
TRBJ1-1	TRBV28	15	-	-	CASSLPYPLNTEAFF	TGTGCCAGCAGTTTACCCTACCCCCTGAACACTGAAGCTTTCTTT
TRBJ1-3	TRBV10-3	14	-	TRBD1	CAISPEGAGNTIYF	TGTGCCATCAGTCCGGAGGGGGCAGGAAACACCATATATTTT
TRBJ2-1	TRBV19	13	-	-	CASRTFAGNEQFF	TGTGCCAGTAGAACCTTCGCGGGTAATGAGCAGTTCTTC
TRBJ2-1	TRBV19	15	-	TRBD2	CASRILAGGPSEQFF	TGTGCCAGTAGAATTCTAGCGGGGGGGCCCAGTGAGCAGTTCTTC
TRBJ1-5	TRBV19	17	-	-	CASSRGWRGDSNQPQHF	TGTGCCAGTAGTAGGGGATGGAGGGGTGATAGCAATCAGCCCCAGCATTTT
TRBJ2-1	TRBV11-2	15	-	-	CASSLAAALYNEQFF	TGTGCCAGCAGCTTAGCAGCGGCACTCTACAATGAGCAGTTCTTC
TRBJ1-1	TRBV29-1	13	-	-	CSGLTDLNTEAFF	TGCAGCGGACTGACAGATTTGAACACTGAAGCTTTCTTT
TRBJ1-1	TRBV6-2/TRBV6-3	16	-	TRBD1	CASSYALVTGGTEAFF	TGTGCCAGCAGTTACGCCTTAGTTACAGGGGGCACTGAAGCTTTCTTT
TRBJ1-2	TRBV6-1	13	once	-	CASSEARGYGYTF	TGTGCCAGCAGTGAAGCGCGTGGCTATGGCTACACCTTC
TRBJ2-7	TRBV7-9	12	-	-	CASSSRSYEQYF	TGTGCCAGCAGTTCGCGGAGTTACGAGCAGTACTTC
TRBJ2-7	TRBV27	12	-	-	CASSQGGYEQYF	TGTGCCAGCAGTCAAGGGGGCTACGAGCAGTACTTC